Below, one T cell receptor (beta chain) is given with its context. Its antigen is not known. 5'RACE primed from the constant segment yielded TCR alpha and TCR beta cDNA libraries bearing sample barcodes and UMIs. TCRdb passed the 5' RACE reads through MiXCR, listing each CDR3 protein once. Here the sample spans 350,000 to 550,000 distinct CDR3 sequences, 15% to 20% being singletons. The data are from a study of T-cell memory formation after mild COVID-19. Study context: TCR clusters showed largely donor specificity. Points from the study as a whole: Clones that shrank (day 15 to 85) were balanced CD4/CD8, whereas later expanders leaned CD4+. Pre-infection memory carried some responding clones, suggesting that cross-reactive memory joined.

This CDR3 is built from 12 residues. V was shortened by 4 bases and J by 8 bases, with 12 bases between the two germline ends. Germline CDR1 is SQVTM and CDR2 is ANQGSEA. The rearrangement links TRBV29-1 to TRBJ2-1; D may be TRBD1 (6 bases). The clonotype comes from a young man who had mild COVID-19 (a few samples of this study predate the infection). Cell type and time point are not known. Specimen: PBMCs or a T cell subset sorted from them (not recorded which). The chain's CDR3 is CSVAAGGDEQFF. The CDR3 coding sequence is TGCAGCGTTGCTGCTGGGGGCGATGAGCAGTTCTTC.